The source of this T cell receptor (beta chain) is a study of cytomegalovirus exposure and HLA in healthy donors. The study ran its PCR with 60 Vbeta and 13 Jbeta primers. Data came from immunoSEQ multiplex PCR; TCRdb stores just in-frame clones and leaves some out. This sample carries around 81,000 clones, under 70% of them seen once, and the ten largest clones take 5.7%. The CDR3 totals 13 residues. Per the germline V gene, CDR1 is ENHRY and CDR2 is SYGVKD. V lost 6 bases and J 5 bases, leaving 8 bases between the germline ends. The sequence was collected from a man between 25 and 39 years old in good health and CMV-seropositive. Material: PBMCs. J is TRBJ1-6 and V is TRBV10-3; D not certain. The CDR3 protein is CAIRRQNNSPLHF. Here the CDR3 DNA reads TGTGCCATCAGGCGGCAGAATAATTCACCCCTCCACTTT.